Included here is one TCR beta chain sequence, with context. Germline V gene data show CDR1 as SGHVS and CDR2 as FNYEAQ. There are 16 residues in the CDR3. V trimming: 5 bases; J trimming: 3 bases; junction bases outside the gene matches: 5. Treatment defined: around 19 received Ad26.COV2.S at low or high dose, single or two shots; 5 received placebo; per-sample allocation not given. Samples analyzed were those drawn on day 63 after the first vaccine or placebo injection. This specimen comes from a study of Ad26.COV2.S vaccination and SARS-CoV-2 variants. Here immunoSEQ multiplex PCR was the method, and the copy in TCRdb shows in-frame clones only, minus some. The sample consists of around 310,000 clones, about 90% of them appearing once.

The V and J genes are TRBV7-6 and TRBJ2-2; 11 nucleotides match TRBD2. This receptor was taken from a person between 18 and 60 years old who received the Ad26.COV2.S COVID-19 vaccine or a placebo. The sequenced sample was peripheral blood, obtained in a trial of Ad26.COV2.S vaccine versus placebo. This chain's CDR3 is CASSQLAGDYTGELFF. CDR3 sequence (DNA): TGTGCCAGCAGCCAACTAGCGGGAGATTACACCGGGGAGCTGTTTTTT.